This TCR beta chain stems from a study of immune heterogeneity within non-small cell lung tumors. Study details: It was found that the tumors were several squamous cell carcinomas, more than eight non-squamous carcinomas and 1 not otherwise specified. Study-wide findings and caveats: Individual patients had largely distinct high-frequency T-cell receptor beta clonotypes. Identical dominant CDR3 beta clonotypes recurred across a patient's tumor sites, together with site-unique high-frequency clones.

By share, this clonotype ranks as medium-sized. Its specificity is unknown. Per sample, 600 ng of bulk tumor genomic DNA was the template used. Every primary tumor yielded several biopsies, spaced far apart, that were taken during surgery. Patients had untreated, newly diagnosed non-small cell lung cancer and underwent curative surgery. Donation came from patients with newly diagnosed non-small cell lung cancer who were having surgery with curative intent. Using 32 V and 13 J primers, multiplex PCR amplified TCR beta CDR3. TCRdb re-called the multiplex PCR reads with MiXCR, one entry per CDR3 protein. The sample consists of more than 9,500 distinct CDR3 sequences, roughly a third of them appearing once. The source is a man in his 60s with non-small cell lung cancer. Source material: lung tumor tissue.

CDR3 in DNA: TGTGCCAGCAGCCCCCAGGGTCCCACTGAAGCTTTCTTT. Translated: CASSPQGPTEAFF. V and J are TRBV11-1 and TRBJ1-1; a possible D gene is TRBD1 (5 bases). The CDR3 consists of 13 residues. V lost 5 bases to trimming and J lost 4 bases, with 11 bases between them. Germline-derived CDR1 and CDR2 are SGHAT and FQDESV (reference sequence).